This is a list of T cell receptor beta chains from one sample in a study of T cell clones after liver transplantation. Using immunoSEQ multiplex PCR, the repertoire was profiled, and TCRdb retains in-frame clones only, with some absent. Seen here are tens of thousands of clones, roughly 71% observed once, and the top ten hold 8% to 10%. The material was CD4+ T cells from blood, obtained at the 22-month timepoint. These receptors all come from a human patient who received a liver transplant. Certain T cells may be donor cells from the graft. Both conserved end residues are trimmed from each CDR3. Each record gives: J gene, V gene, clone size, CDR3 protein. Size is stated for part of the rows, as once, few or many counts, or as a class when the clone is expanded.

TRBJ1-6,TRBV2,NA,ASTAESSYNSPLH
TRBJ1-6,TRBV19,NA,ASSIGNTGNSPLH
TRBJ1-5,TRBV6-4,few,ASSETGNQPQH
TRBJ2-3,TRBV2,NA,ASSEARTHAGGTQY
TRBJ1-1,TRBV5-1,few,ASNNDQFTEAF
TRBJ2-2,TRBV18,NA,ASSLQNTGELF
TRBJ2-7,TRBV7-9,NA,ASSRRQVAYEQY
TRBJ2-7,TRBV10-3,NA,AISGPPGPLKSYEQY
TRBJ2-7,TRBV6-1,medium-sized,ASSDGSLVGEQY
TRBJ1-2,TRBV29-1,NA,SVELGHGYT
TRBJ2-7,TRBV19,NA,ASSPRTGLSYEQY
TRBJ2-7,TRBV18,NA,ASSPGFYEQY
TRBJ1-1,TRBV29-1,few,SVETAIMNTEAF
TRBJ1-5,TRBV27,NA,ASSLMGNQPQH
TRBJ1-1,TRBV7-3,few,ASSLEGQGNTEAF
TRBJ2-7,TRBV7-9,few,ASSPGGRPYEQY
TRBJ1-2,TRBV30,NA,AWSGTALLPYYGYT
TRBJ1-5,TRBV28,NA,ASSPHTGGADQPQH
TRBJ1-1,TRBV5-1,NA,ASSLAPGTNTEAF
TRBJ1-1,TRBV5-6,NA,ASSLYGQRPEAF
TRBJ2-1,TRBV14,few,ASSRDGTGVFGEQF
TRBJ1-3,TRBV6-5,NA,ASSRAIGSGNTIY
TRBJ1-2,TRBV15,NA,ATSRDLLRGYT
TRBJ2-4,TRBV5-4,NA,ASSLRTGAKNIQY
TRBJ2-1,TRBV7-6,NA,ASRPHPPGGPNNEQF
TRBJ1-4,TRBV6-6,many,ASKGDEKLF
TRBJ1-1,TRBV6-5,NA,AAEQRNTEAF
TRBJ2-3,TRBV27,NA,ASSAQRLAGGGTDTQY
TRBJ2-1,TRBV5-4,NA,ASSIQGGSYNEQF
TRBJ1-3,TRBV7-9,NA,ASRLQGIDSGNTIY
TRBJ2-2,TRBV7-9,few,ASSFGTAMNTGELF
TRBJ1-6,TRBV28,NA,ASSLSVGQGLYSPLH
TRBJ1-3,TRBV2,NA,ASSQKPTGGNTIY
TRBJ1-1,TRBV5-1,NA,ASSLNAQNTEAF